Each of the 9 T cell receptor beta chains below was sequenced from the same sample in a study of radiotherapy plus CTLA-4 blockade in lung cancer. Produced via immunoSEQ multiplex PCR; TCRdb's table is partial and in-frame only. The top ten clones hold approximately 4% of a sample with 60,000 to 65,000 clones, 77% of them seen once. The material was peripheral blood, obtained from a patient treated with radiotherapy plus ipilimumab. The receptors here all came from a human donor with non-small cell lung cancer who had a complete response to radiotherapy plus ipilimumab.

The CDR3 protein is CASSVVPPGVYGYTF. The CDR3 DNA sequence: TGTGCCAGCAGCGTAGTACCACCCGGAGTCTATGGCTACACCTTC. This chain connects TRBV9 to TRBJ1-2; no clear D. This CDR3 has 15 amino acids. The V and J ends lost 0 bases and 4 bases respectively, with 13 bases between them. In germline, CDR1 is SGDLS, CDR2 YYNGEE.

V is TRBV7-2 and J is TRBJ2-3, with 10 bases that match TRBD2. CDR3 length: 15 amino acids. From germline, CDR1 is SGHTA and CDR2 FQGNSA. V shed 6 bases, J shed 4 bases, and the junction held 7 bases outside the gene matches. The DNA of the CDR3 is TGTGCCAGCAGATCGGCTAGCGGGGGCTCAGATACGCAGTATTTT. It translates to CASRSASGGSDTQYF. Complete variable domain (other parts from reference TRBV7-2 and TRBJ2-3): GAGVSQSPSNKVTEKGKDVELRCDPISGHTALYWYRQSLGQGLEFLIYFQGNSAPDKSGLPSDRFSAERTGGSVSTLTIQRTQQEDSAVYLCASRSASGGSDTQYFGPGTRLTVL.

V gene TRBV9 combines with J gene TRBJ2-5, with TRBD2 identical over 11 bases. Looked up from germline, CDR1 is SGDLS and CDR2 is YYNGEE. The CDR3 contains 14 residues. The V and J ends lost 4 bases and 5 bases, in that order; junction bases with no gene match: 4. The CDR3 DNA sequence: TGTGCCAGCAGCTCCCGGACTAGCGGGGAGACCCAGTACTTC. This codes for CASSSRTSGETQYF.

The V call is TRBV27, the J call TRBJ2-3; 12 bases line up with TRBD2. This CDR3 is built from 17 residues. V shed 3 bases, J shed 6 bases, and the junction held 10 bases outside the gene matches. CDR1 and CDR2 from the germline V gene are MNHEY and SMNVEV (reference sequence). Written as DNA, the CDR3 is TGTGCCAGCAGTTTCCGGTCTAGCGGGAGGGCCCTGGATACGCAGTATTTT. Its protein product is CASSFRSSGRALDTQYF.

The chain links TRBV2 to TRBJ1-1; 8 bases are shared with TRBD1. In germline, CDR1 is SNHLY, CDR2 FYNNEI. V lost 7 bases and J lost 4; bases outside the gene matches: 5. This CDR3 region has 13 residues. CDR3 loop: CASIPDRATEAFF. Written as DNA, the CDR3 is TGTGCCAGCATCCCGGACAGGGCCACTGAAGCTTTCTTT. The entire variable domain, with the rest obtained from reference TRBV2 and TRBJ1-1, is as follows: EPEVTQTPSHQVTQMGQEVILRCVPISNHLYFYWYRQILGQKVEFLVSFYNNEISEKSEIFDDQFSVERPDGSNFTLKIRSTKLEDSAMYFCASIPDRATEAFFGQGTRLTVV.

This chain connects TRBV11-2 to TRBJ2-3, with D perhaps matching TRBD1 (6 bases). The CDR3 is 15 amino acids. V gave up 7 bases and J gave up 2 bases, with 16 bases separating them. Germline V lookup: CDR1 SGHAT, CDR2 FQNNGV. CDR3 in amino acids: CASNPWTAFTDTQYF. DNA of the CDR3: TGTGCCAGCAACCCTTGGACAGCCTTCACAGATACGCAGTATTTT.

The CDR3 DNA follows: TGTGCCAGCAGTAACCCGGCTCAGGGATCCTACGAGCAGTACTTC. Amino acid sequence: CASSNPAQGSYEQYF. The chain is built from TRBV6-1 and TRBJ2-7; a possible D gene is TRBD1 (5 bases). The germline V gene encodes CDR1 MNHNS and CDR2 SASEGT. The CDR3 runs to 15 residues. The V and J ends lost 5 bases and 1 base respectively, with 15 bases between them.

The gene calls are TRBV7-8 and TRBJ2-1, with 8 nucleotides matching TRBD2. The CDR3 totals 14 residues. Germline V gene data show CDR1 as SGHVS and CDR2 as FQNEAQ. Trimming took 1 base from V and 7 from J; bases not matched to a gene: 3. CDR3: CASSLVGTRNEQFF. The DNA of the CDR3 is TGTGCCAGCAGCTTAGTGGGGACTAGGAATGAGCAGTTCTTC. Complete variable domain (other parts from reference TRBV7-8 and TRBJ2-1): GAGVSQSPRYKVAKRGQDVALRCDPISGHVSLFWYQQALGQGPEFLTYFQNEAQLDKSGLPSDRFFAERPEGSVSTLKIQRTQQEDSAVYLCASSLVGTRNEQFFGPGTRLTVL.

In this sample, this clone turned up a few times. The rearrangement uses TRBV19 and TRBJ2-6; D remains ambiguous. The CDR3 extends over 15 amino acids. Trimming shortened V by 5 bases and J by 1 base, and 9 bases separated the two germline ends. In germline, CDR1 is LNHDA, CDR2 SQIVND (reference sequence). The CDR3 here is CASSAYMSGANVLTF. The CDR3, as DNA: TGTGCCAGTAGTGCGTACATGTCTGGGGCCAACGTCCTGACTTTC.